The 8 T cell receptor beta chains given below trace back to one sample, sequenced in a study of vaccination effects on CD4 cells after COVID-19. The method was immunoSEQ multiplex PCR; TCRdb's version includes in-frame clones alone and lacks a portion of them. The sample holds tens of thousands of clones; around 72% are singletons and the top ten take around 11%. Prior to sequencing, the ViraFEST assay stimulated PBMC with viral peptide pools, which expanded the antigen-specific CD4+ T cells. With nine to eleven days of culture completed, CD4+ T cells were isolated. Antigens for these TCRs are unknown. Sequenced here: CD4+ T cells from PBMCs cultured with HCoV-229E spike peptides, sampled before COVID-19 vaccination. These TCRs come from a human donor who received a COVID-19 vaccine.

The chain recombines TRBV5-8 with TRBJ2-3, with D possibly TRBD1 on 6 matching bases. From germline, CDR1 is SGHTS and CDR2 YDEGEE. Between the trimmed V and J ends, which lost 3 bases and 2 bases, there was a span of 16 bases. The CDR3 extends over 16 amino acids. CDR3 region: CASSYTQGPLTDTQYF. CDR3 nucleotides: TGTGCCAGCAGCTACACTCAGGGGCCCCTCACAGATACGCAGTATTTT.

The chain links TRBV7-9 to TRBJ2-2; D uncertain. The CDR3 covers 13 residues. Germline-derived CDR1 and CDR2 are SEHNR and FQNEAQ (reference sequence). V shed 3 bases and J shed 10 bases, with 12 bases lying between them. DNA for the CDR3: TGTGCCAGCAGCTTTGGGGATAGTTCGGAGCTGTTTTTT. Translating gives CASSFGDSSELFF.

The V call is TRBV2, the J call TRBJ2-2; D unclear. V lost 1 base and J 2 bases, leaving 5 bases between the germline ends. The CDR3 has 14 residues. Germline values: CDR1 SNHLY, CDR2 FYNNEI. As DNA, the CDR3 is TGTGCCAGCAGTGAAGGTTTTAACACCGGGGAGCTGTTTTTT. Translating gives CASSEGFNTGELFF.

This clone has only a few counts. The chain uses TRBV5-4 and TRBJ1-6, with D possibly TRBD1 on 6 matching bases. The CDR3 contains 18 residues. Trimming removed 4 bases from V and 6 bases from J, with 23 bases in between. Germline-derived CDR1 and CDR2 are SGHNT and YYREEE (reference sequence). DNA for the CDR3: TGTGCCAGCAGCCTCCAATCAATAACGACAGGTCTTAATTCACCCCTCCACTTT. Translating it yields CASSLQSITTGLNSPLHF.

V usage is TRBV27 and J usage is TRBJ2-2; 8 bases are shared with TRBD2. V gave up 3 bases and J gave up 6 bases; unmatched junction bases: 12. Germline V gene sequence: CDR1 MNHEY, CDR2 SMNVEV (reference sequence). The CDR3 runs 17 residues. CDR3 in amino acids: CASSFDPGTRLAGELFF. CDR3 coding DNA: TGTGCCAGCAGTTTCGACCCCGGGACTAGACTAGCCGGGGAGCTGTTTTTT.

The CDR3 here is CASSEDYYNEQFF. The CDR3 DNA follows: TGCGCCAGCAGTGAGGACTACTACAATGAGCAGTTCTTC. The V call is TRBV10-1, the J call TRBJ2-1; tentatively, D is TRBD2 (5 bases). This CDR3 has 13 residues. V shed 2 bases and J shed 3 bases, with 5 bases lying between them. Germline CDR1 WNHNN, CDR2 SYGVQD (reference sequence).

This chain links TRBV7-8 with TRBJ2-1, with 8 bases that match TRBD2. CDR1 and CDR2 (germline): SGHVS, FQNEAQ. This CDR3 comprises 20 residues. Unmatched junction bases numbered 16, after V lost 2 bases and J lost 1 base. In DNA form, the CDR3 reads TGTGCCAGCAGCTTATTCCGAGCGGGAGTCTCCCTTAGGTCCTACAATGAGCAGTTCTTC. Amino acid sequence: CASSLFRAGVSLRSYNEQFF.

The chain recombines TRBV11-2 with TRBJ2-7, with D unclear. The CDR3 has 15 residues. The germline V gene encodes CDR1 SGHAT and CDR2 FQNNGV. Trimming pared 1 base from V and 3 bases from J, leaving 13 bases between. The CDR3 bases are TGTGCCAGCAGCTTAGCGGCCATCCACTACTACGAGCAGTACTTC. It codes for CASSLAAIHYYEQYF.